This T cell receptor beta chain came from a study of TIL therapy for anti-PD-1-resistant metastatic lung cancer (dated by TCRdb to 2020 to 2022). Background for the entire study: Tumors were harvested before any PD-1/PD-L1 blockade; patients then received nivolumab, and those progressing received lymphodepletion, expanded TIL infusion and IL-2. Enrolled patients had a median age of around 51 years (range roughly 38-80) and a median tumor PD-L1 proportion score of approximately 6.6%. The cohort was predominantly lung adenocarcinoma, with a handful of EGFR-mutant and two ALK-rearranged tumors, and half of patients were current or former smokers. Across the cohort, whole-exome sequencing showed a median non-synonymous tumor mutation burden of roughly 1.5 mutations per megabase. T cell receptor beta sequencing of tumor and peripheral blood was used to follow clonotypes across the tumor, the expanded TIL product and serial blood samples. What the study reported, not specific to this receptor: Because the cohort was highly selected, with more treatment-naive, never-smoker and oncogene-addicted patients than is typical, generalizability is limited. The study protocol defined all tumor marker inferences as exploratory. Infused TIL clonotypes partially replaced the baseline peripheral repertoire then decayed over months, with no apparent association between persistence and response.

TCR beta CDR3 regions were amplified from genomic DNA by bias-controlled multiplex PCR with the immunoSEQ v3 hsTCRB kit. TCR libraries were sequenced on an Illumina NextSeq 500 to around 2 million read pairs for survey level or roughly 4.5-6 million for deep level. On the study's bioinformatics: The immunoSEQ Analyzer software assigned V, D and J genes, filtered out non-productive sequences, and reported clonality. To compare repertoires between infused TIL and blood, productive Simpson clonality was used along with the Morisita overlap index of productive TRB rearrangements. The absolute count of a clonotype in blood was estimated by multiplying the lymphocyte count by the CD3+ fraction and by the productive frequency of the clone. The source is immuneACCESS, and TCRdb retained only in-frame sequences with V and J called. Part of the clones is not carried over; for the studies checked, unresolved V genes explain less than half of this, and the remainder is unexplained. The V and J calls and clone size are taken from that table; D and trimming were inferred from the DNA. The sample table holds roughly 57,000 clones, of which roughly four fifths were seen once. Less than 3.5% of the sample lies in the top ten.

Comments on this clone: Its antigen is currently not known. No base quality values were provided; no much bigger clone lies one nucleotide off.

The time point label, read with the paper, signifies: pre-treatment sample, taken before nivolumab and TIL therapy. A phase I trial run at two centers enrolled adults with stage 4 NSCLC between 2017 and early 2020. The samples were drawn from an open-label, single-arm phase I trial testing tumor-infiltrating lymphocyte therapy combined with nivolumab in advanced non-small cell lung cancer. Blood mononuclear cells from EDTA tubes were isolated by Ficoll gradient, snap-frozen as pellets, and DNA was extracted with a Qiagen mini-prep kit. The CDR3 goes from the cysteine to the phenylalanine over 15 residues. Kept here is only the CDR3 DNA, which spans 45 bases and is read in frame from base 1. A distance of 13 bases separates the germline ends of V and J, which lose 4 bases and 4 bases respectively. The germline V gene sets CDR1 to LGHNA and CDR2 to YNFKEQ.

The sample consisted of blood, taken at baseline. The sequence derives from a person aged 25 to 79 with non-small cell lung cancer. Recombination joined TRBV4-2 with TRBJ2-2; the D gene assignment is ambiguous. DNA sequence: TGTGCCAGCAGCCCCATTCAGGTATCCACCGGGGAGCTGTTTTTT. This sequence encodes CASSPIQVSTGELFF.